A selection of T cell receptor beta chains follows, all from one sample in a study of cytomegalovirus exposure and HLA in healthy donors. The protocol was immunoSEQ multiplex PCR, while the TCRdb copy is restricted to in-frame clones and leaves out a portion. The sample shows around 200,000 clones, roughly 82% of them seen only once. Sequences were obtained from PBMCs. These receptors all stem from a woman between 45 and 60 years old in good health and CMV-seropositive. Each CDR3 is given without its conserved first and last residue.

J | V | CDR3
TRBJ1-1 | TRBV19 | ASSIDRTWGGNTEAF
TRBJ1-1 | TRBV5-4 | ASSTGTGGRSFTEAF
TRBJ2-5 | TRBV18 | ASSPFPGEETQY
TRBJ1-5 | TRBV2 | ASSENGQGAGQPQH
TRBJ2-7 | TRBV5-4 | ASSAPGKAGSYEQY
TRBJ2-4 | TRBV6-1 | ASSGNELAKNIQY
TRBJ1-2 | TRBV9 | ASSVAGRGNYGYT
TRBJ1-5 | TRBV28 | ASSDPGGDQPQH
TRBJ2-1 | TRBV12-5 | ASGPPGGVLNEQF
TRBJ1-1 | TRBV11-1 | AGTPLGEYEAF
TRBJ1-5 | TRBV29-1 | SAGTGSDQPQH
TRBJ2-2 | TRBV19 | ASNVAGYTGELF
TRBJ2-7 | TRBV27 | ASSFGTGTYEQY
TRBJ1-1 | TRBV29-1 | SVVRGGNMNTEAF
TRBJ2-3 | TRBV30 | AWAPRGPTDTQY
TRBJ1-5 | TRBV7-8 | ASSLDQGNQPQH
TRBJ2-2 | TRBV25-1 | ASSAQGLTGELF
TRBJ1-1 | TRBV4-3 | ASSQDPTGEAF
TRBJ2-7 | TRBV18 | ASSGSSYEQY
TRBJ1-1 | TRBV7-8 | ASSLGSQGDTEAF
TRBJ2-2 | TRBV7-6 | ASSLGLAGTGELF
TRBJ1-2 | TRBV7-2 | ASSLVWTGNYGYT
TRBJ1-2 | TRBV19 | ASSYSQTYGYT
TRBJ1-1 | TRBV5-1 | ASSPDSTGGGLKAF
TRBJ2-6 | TRBV19 | ATRGGPSGANVLT
TRBJ1-2 | TRBV6-5 | ASRAGGGNYGYT
TRBJ2-7 | TRBV5-1 | ASTLDRVNEQY
TRBJ2-1 | TRBV7-3 | ASSLNGLEQF
TRBJ1-1 | TRBV5-1 | ASSLETGNTEAF
TRBJ1-1 | TRBV7-6 | ASSLAGQNTEAF
TRBJ2-5 | TRBV11-2 | ASSLSFGGAPMAQY
TRBJ2-7 | TRBV5-1 | ASSLVVGASYEQY
TRBJ2-7 | TRBV9 | ASSVGRGRGFEEQY
TRBJ1-5 | TRBV27 | ASTWDRGPNQPQH
TRBJ1-1 | TRBV28 | ASSYNRGATEAF